This TCR beta chain appears in the sequencing data of a study of T cell responses to AZD1222 COVID-19 vaccine. The count of this clone is one. Sequenced by immunoSEQ multiplex PCR; TCRdb stores in-frame clones only, minus some. Among roughly 120,000 clones, over 75% were seen once, and the ten largest hold 6% to 8%. The CDR3 has 15 residues. Trimming cost V 2 bases and J 4 bases, with 15 bases left between them. CDR1 is LGHNA and CDR2 is YSLEER in the germline V gene. The sequences come from peripheral blood, collected on day 0 of AZD1222 vaccination. This TCR was recovered from an adult in good health. The V call is TRBV4-3, the J call TRBJ2-7; D unresolved. CDR3 in DNA: TGCGCCAGCAGCCAACAGTCAGCTGAGTTTTACGAGCAGTACTTC. It encodes CASSQQSAEFYEQYF.